The 18 T cell receptor beta chains in this list originate from one sample, sequenced in a study of radiotherapy plus CTLA-4 blockade in lung cancer. Measured with immunoSEQ multiplex PCR; TCRdb has only the in-frame clones, and not every one. The top ten hold 0.82% of the sample, which has over 75,000 clones, 75% to 90% seen once. Sequencing was performed on peripheral blood, taken from a patient treated with radiotherapy plus ipilimumab. These receptors all stem from a human donor with non-small cell lung cancer who had stable disease on radiotherapy plus ipilimumab.

The chain links TRBV29-1 to TRBJ2-3; 16 nucleotides align to TRBD2. V lost 7 bases to trimming and J lost 2 bases; unmatched junction nucleotides: 9. The CDR3 is 17 amino acids. Germline values: CDR1 SQVTM, CDR2 ANQGSEA. This CDR3 reads CSATGLAGGPDTDTQYF. The CDR3 bases are TGCAGCGCAACGGGACTAGCGGGGGGGCCTGACACAGATACGCAGTATTTT.

The count of this clone is one. V gene TRBV6-1 combines with J gene TRBJ2-7; D call uncertain. CDR3 length: 14 amino acids. V gave up 2 bases and J gave up 0 bases, with 8 bases separating them. Germline V gene sequence: CDR1 MNHNS, CDR2 SASEGT. The CDR3: CASSEWRSSYEQYF. In DNA form, the CDR3 reads TGTGCCAGCAGTGAATGGCGGAGCTCCTACGAGCAGTACTTC.

This sequence joins TRBV7-8 and TRBJ2-1; D is unclear. V gave up 2 bases and J gave up 8 bases, with 13 bases separating them. The CDR3 sequence is 14 residues long. Germline CDR1 reads SGHVS; CDR2 reads FQNEAQ. CDR3 bases: TGTGCCAGCAGCTTAAGGGCATCTGGGGATGAGCAGTTCTTC. It codes for CASSLRASGDEQFF.

CDR3 DNA: TGTGCCAGCAGCTTGGGACAGAAGAACACTGAAGCTTTCTTT. This sequence encodes CASSLGQKNTEAFF. The chain joins TRBV5-6 to TRBJ1-1; D possibly corresponds to TRBD1 (5 bases). In germline, CDR1 is SGHDT, CDR2 YYEEEE. This CDR3 is 14 amino acids long. The V end lost 0 bases, the J end lost 1 base, and 7 bases lay between the germline ends.

V and J are TRBV10-2 and TRBJ2-3, with 9 bases lining up with TRBD1. V shed 10 bases, J shed 0 bases, and the junction held 5 bases outside the gene matches. Germline CDR1 WSHSY, CDR2 SAAADI. The CDR3 totals 14 residues. CDR3 sequence (DNA): TGCGCCACAAAAGGGACAGGGAGCACAGATACGCAGTATTTT. Translation: CATKGTGSTDTQYF.

The chain couples TRBV18 to TRBJ1-2; D is unclear. Germline V CDR1 and CDR2: KGHSH, LQKENI. This CDR3 spans 14 amino acids. V lost 3 bases and J lost 8, with 16 bases in between. This chain's CDR3 is CASSPAGEGKGYTF. The DNA of the CDR3 is TGTGCCAGCTCACCGGCTGGGGAAGGTAAAGGCTACACCTTC.

This clone appeared a single time. The rearrangement links TRBV11-2 to TRBJ2-7; D call uncertain. Germline CDR1 is SGHAT and CDR2 is FQNNGV. Trimming took 1 base from V and 0 from J, leaving 10 bases between them. This CDR3 has 15 residues. This CDR3 reads CASSLVTSSSYEQYF. The CDR3 DNA follows: TGTGCCAGCAGCTTAGTAACCAGTAGCTCCTACGAGCAGTACTTC.

The chain links TRBV4-1 to TRBJ1-1; no clear D gene. The CDR3 contains 14 residues. The V end lost 4 bases, the J end lost 0 bases, and 9 bases lay between the germline ends. The germline V gene has CDR1 MGHRA and CDR2 YSYEKL. CDR3 bases: TGCGCCAGCAGCCGGGAGCTTATGAACACTGAAGCTTTCTTT. Translation gives CASSRELMNTEAFF.

The rearrangement joins TRBV2 to TRBJ1-2; D call uncertain. The CDR3 spans 11 residues. Germline CDR1 and CDR2: SNHLY and FYNNEI. The V and J ends lost 6 bases and 3 bases respectively, with 5 bases between them. The DNA of the CDR3 is TGTGCCAGCAGGATGGACTATGGCTACACCTTC. This codes for CASRMDYGYTF.

The chain links TRBV28 to TRBJ1-5; D gene uncertain. Trimming left V 1 base short and J 7 bases short, with 5 bases between. Germline V gives CDR1 MDHEN, CDR2 SYDVKM. The CDR3 length is 12 residues. The CDR3 nucleotides are TGTGCCAGCAGTTTATCTATGCAGCCCCAGCATTTT. This gives the protein CASSLSMQPQHF.

The chain uses TRBV7-3 and TRBJ2-1, with 8 bases lining up with TRBD2. The CDR3 loop spans 14 amino acids. Germline V gives CDR1 SGHTA, CDR2 FQGTGA. Trimming cost V 5 bases and J 9 bases; bases outside gene matches: 9. CDR3 sequence: CASSALGLDIEQFF. The CDR3 DNA sequence: TGTGCCAGCAGCGCCCTGGGACTAGACATTGAGCAGTTCTTC.

V usage is TRBV7-2 and J usage is TRBJ2-1, with 13 nucleotides matching TRBD2. The CDR3 loop spans 17 amino acids. CDR1 and CDR2 from the germline V gene are SGHTA and FQGNSA. V lost 5 bases and J lost 6; bases outside the gene matches: 10. Here the CDR3 DNA reads TGTGCCAGCAGCCTCCTCCTAACTAGCGGGAGGGCCAATGAGCAGTTCTTC. This sequence encodes CASSLLLTSGRANEQFF. Filled out from reference TRBV7-2 and TRBJ2-1, the complete variable domain reads GAGVSQSPSNKVTEKGKDVELRCDPISGHTALYWYRQSLGQGLEFLIYFQGNSAPDKSGLPSDRFSAERTGGSVSTLTIQRTQQEDSAVYLCASSLLLTSGRANEQFFGPGTRLTVL.

The chain uses TRBV5-1 and TRBJ1-2; 7 nucleotides agree with TRBD1. The V gene end was trimmed by 3 bases and the J gene end by 4 bases; junction bases not matched to a gene: 6. The germline V gene has CDR1 SGHRS and CDR2 YFSETQ. This CDR3 has 14 residues. The CDR3 loop is CASSWGDRSYGYTF. Here the CDR3 DNA reads TGCGCCAGCAGCTGGGGGGACAGATCCTATGGCTACACCTTC.

The gene calls are TRBV29-1 and TRBJ1-2, with TRBD1 matching 10 bases. The CDR3 length is 14 residues. Trimming removed 3 bases from V and 4 bases from J; junction bases left unmatched: 5. The germline V gene has CDR1 SQVTM and CDR2 ANQGSEA. CDR3 sequence reads: CSVDGTGVSYGYTF. DNA of the CDR3: TGCAGCGTTGATGGGACAGGGGTTTCCTATGGCTACACCTTC.

V gene TRBV11-1 combines with J gene TRBJ2-2, with D possibly TRBD1 on 6 matching bases. Trimming pared 2 bases from V and 6 bases from J, leaving 22 bases between. The CDR3 runs 18 residues. Germline lookup yields CDR1 SGHAT and CDR2 FQDESV (reference sequence). CDR3 sequence reads: CASSLWDIAPLTAGELFF. DNA of the CDR3: TGTGCCAGCAGCTTATGGGACATCGCACCTCTAACCGCCGGGGAGCTGTTTTTT.

This chain joins TRBV5-1 and TRBJ1-4; D is ambiguous. Germline-derived CDR1 and CDR2 are SGHRS and YFSETQ. This CDR3 spans 16 amino acids. The germline V and J ends were trimmed by 1 base and 0 bases, with 10 bases remaining between them. The CDR3 protein is CASSLNSGSTNEKLFF. CDR3 DNA sequence: TGCGCCAGCAGCTTGAATTCAGGCTCAACTAATGAAAAACTGTTTTTT. The variable domain in full, completed from reference TRBV5-1 and TRBJ1-4, reads KAGVTQTPRYLIKTRGQQVTLSCSPISGHRSVSWYQQTPGQGLQFLFEYFSETQRNKGNFPGRFSGRQFSNSRSEMNVSTLELGDSALYLCASSLNSGSTNEKLFFGSGTQLSVL.

The CDR3 reads CASTPGDRDEETQYF. As DNA, the CDR3 is TGTGCCAGCACCCCGGGGGACAGGGATGAAGAGACCCAGTACTTC. V gene TRBV21-1 combines with J gene TRBJ2-5; the table's D call of TRBD1 was not tested on the DNA. TRBV21-1 constitutes a pseudogene. The CDR3 covers 15 residues.

J is TRBJ2-7 and V is TRBV5-6; D gene unclear. Germline CDR1 SGHDT, CDR2 YYEEEE. This CDR3 has 13 amino acids. Trimming shortened V by 0 bases and J by 6 bases, and 10 bases separated the two germline ends. The CDR3 nucleotides read TGTGCCAGCAGCTTGGGGGGTACTTTCGAGCAGTACTTC. The encoded protein is CASSLGGTFEQYF.